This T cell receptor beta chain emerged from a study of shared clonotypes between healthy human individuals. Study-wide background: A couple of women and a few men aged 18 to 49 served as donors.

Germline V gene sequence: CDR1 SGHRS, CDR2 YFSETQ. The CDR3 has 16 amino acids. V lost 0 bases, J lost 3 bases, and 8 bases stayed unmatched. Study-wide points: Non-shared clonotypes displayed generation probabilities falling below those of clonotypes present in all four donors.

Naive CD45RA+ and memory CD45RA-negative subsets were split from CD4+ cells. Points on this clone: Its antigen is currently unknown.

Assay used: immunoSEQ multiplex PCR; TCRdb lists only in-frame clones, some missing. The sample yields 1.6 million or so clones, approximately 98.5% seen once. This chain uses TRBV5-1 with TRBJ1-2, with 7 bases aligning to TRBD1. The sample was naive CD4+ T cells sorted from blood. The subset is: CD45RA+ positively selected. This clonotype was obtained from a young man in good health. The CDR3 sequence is CASSLGQGILDYGYTF. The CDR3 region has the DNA TGCGCCAGCAGCTTGGGACAGGGAATCCTCGACTATGGCTACACCTTC.